The following is a T cell receptor (beta chain) sequence with its context. It lacks a known antigen. Base quality data are lacking; no much larger clone is found one base away. The germline V gene (reference sequence) provides CDR1 DFQATT and CDR2 SNEGSKA. Deletion took 7 bases off V and 1 base off J, with a span of 9 bases between the germline ends. The CDR3, from cysteine to phenylalanine, totals 12 residues. Only CDR3 DNA remains: 36 bases, in frame from the first base. This sample is drawn from a study of vaccination and CD4 T cells after COVID-19 (dated by TCRdb to between 2021 and 2023). Study-level background: Every convalescent patient had a positive nasal swab PCR test for SARS-CoV-2, with mild disease in roughly ten patients and severe disease in one. The convalescent cohort comprised six males and four females, including two Hispanic individuals, seven Caucasians, two Asians and one multiracial person. Two doses of either the Pfizer-BioNTech BNT162b2 vaccine (n=8) or the Moderna mRNA-1273 vaccine (n=2) were administered to participants. Post-COVID blood samples from convalescent patients were collected a median of 101 days after diagnosis, with a range of roughly 35 to 161 days. Post-vaccine blood samples were collected a median of approximately 72 days after the second vaccine dose, ranging from roughly 12 to 241 days. Culture stimuli were overlapping spike peptide pools from SARS-CoV-2 and from the common cold coronaviruses HCoV-NL63, HCoV-OC43 and HCoV-229E. Control cultures used a CEFX viral epitope pool as positive control, an HIV-1 Nef peptide pool as negative control, or no peptide. In fewer than 12 COVID-19 convalescent patients and a handful of infection-naive healthy vaccine recipients, researchers compared the spike-specific CD4+ TCR repertoire from before mRNA vaccination with the repertoire from after.

What the work shows at the level of the full study, not this receptor alone: Although the median number of SARS-CoV-2-reactive clonotypes went up from some 23 after infection to approximately 40 after vaccination, the increase was not significant. Relatively few convalescent patients were included in the study, and early timepoints after natural infection were not analyzed. Of the vaccine-specific clones found in convalescent patients, nearly all (304 of 307) were mono-reactive for SARS-CoV-2 spike instead of being cross-reactive with common cold coronaviruses. In convalescent patients, a median around 83% of post-vaccine SARS-CoV-2-reactive clones were detected only after vaccination, and vaccine-specific priming was suggested by this finding.

Taken with the paper, the label for treatment or condition translates to: roughly 10-day PBMC culture with coronavirus spike peptide pools or control peptides (ViraFEST assay). The ViraFEST assay was used in the study, in which antigen-specific T cells were expanded with peptide pools and expanded clonotypes were subsequently identified by TCR sequencing. Positive SARS-CoV-2 PCR tests in the convalescent patients dated from March to December 2020, before Alpha, Beta and Delta variants emerged in the United States. Each well held about 1.8 million PBMCs cultured with approximately 9.1 ug/ml peptide pools in IMDM containing approximately 4.8% human AB serum and 7.5 to 10 IU/ml IL-2. On days 3 and 7, half of the culture medium was replaced with fresh IL-2-containing medium. Once the cells had been in culture for less than 11 days, the EasySep CD4+ T cell isolation kit was used to isolate CD4+ T cells by negative selection. Ficoll-Paque Plus gradient centrifugation was used to isolate PBMCs from whole blood, and the isolated PBMCs were then either used fresh or cryopreserved at -140C. Each culture condition was generally run in triplicate wells.

The receptor library was made with PCR. DNA from cultured CD4+ T cells underwent TCR sequencing with the Oncomine TCR Beta short-read assay at the Johns Hopkins FTIC core. The QIAamp micro DNA kit was used to extract genomic DNA from the cultured CD4+ T cells. The Oncomine TCR Beta libraries from cultured CD4+ T cells were pooled using unique dual indexes and then sequenced on an Illumina iSeq 100. Per the source publication's procedure: Non-productive sequences were removed, and CDR3s not starting with C, not ending with F or W, or shorter than 7 amino acids were discarded. The MANAFEST web application identified antigen-specific clonotypes by comparing peptide-stimulated wells against reference wells and other culture wells. To be called positive, a clone needed an FDR below 0.05, an odds ratio above 5, and a productive frequency above 0.1% in at least two of three replicate wells. Clonotypes that were significantly expanded in both SARS-CoV-2 spike wells and at least one common cold coronavirus spike condition were defined as cross-reactive. Levenshtein distances (stringdist) and unrooted phylogenetic trees (ape) in R version 3.6.1 were used to assess CDR3 homology. TCRdb trimmed the raw reads at Q25, called clones with MiXCR and kept productive beta chains. Entries that share a CDR3 protein sequence are merged under the most common genes and DNA. TCRdb's processing, not the authors' own work, is the source of the V and J calls. The sample yields over 10,000 distinct CDR3 sequences; 52% were counted once. Less than 20% of the sample comes from the top ten.

The sequence was collected from a human donor who had recovered from COVID-19. The chain was built from TRBV20-1 and TRBJ2-3; the D match is possibly TRBD1 or TRBD2, with 5 bases aligned in each. The sample comprised CD4+ T cells from blood, cultured in vitro. The DNA reads TGCAGTGTTGGGGGTGGCACAGATACGCAGTATTTT. Protein translation: CSVGGGTDTQYF.